This entry lists 10 T cell receptor beta chains sequenced from one sample in a study of control samples from healthy donors and cancer patients. The method was immunoSEQ multiplex PCR; TCRdb's version includes in-frame clones alone and lacks a portion of them. The sample has approximately 97,000 clones, 80% to 90% seen once. The sequencing sample was made of blood. The receptor set was obtained from a man younger than 45 in good health.

V and J are TRBV6-2 or TRBV6-3 and TRBJ2-1; TRBD2 aligns across 11 bases. CDR3 length: 14 amino acids. The germline V gene has CDR1 MNHEY and CDR2 SVGEGT. V trimming: 3 bases; J trimming: 15 bases; junction bases outside the gene matches: 10. CDR3 coding DNA: TGTGCCAGCAGTTATGGTAGCGGGAGGGAGCTTCTGTTCTTC. The encoded protein is CASSYGSGRELLFF.

This clone was seen just once. Other DNA sequences of this sample code for an identical CDR3. The chain carries TRBV3-1 (or the pseudogene TRBV3-2) and TRBJ2-7, with 7 bases identical to TRBD1. J lost 0 bases, V lost 1 base, and 0 bases had no gene match. The CDR3 spans 14 residues. Per the germline V gene, CDR1 is LGHDT and CDR2 is YNNKEL (reference sequence). DNA of the CDR3: TGTGCCAGCAGCCAAGCAGGGGGCTCCTACGAGCAGTACTTC. Protein product: CASSQAGGSYEQYF.

This chain's CDR3 is CASRTTGVTEAFF. The CDR3 DNA reads as TGTGCCAGCCGTACTACAGGGGTGACTGAAGCTTTCTTT. The V call is TRBV25-1, the J call TRBJ1-1; TRBD1 aligns across 7 bases. CDR1 and CDR2 from the germline V gene are MGHDK and SYGVNS. V trimming: 8 bases; J trimming: 5 bases; junction bases outside the gene matches: 8. This CDR3 has 13 residues.

The rearrangement links TRBV5-5 to TRBJ1-1, with 7 bases matching TRBD1. This CDR3 is 17 amino acids long. The germline gives CDR1 SGHKS, CDR2 YYEKEE (reference sequence). V lost 3 bases to trimming and J lost 5 bases; unmatched junction nucleotides: 16. The CDR3 here is CASSSSYSTGLRTEAFF. The CDR3 region has the DNA TGTGCCAGCAGCTCGAGCTACTCGACAGGGTTGAGGACTGAAGCTTTCTTT.

The chain is built from TRBV7-9 and TRBJ1-6; D gene uncertain. With 1 base removed from V and 5 bases from J, the gap between germline ends came to 6 bases. Germline lookup yields CDR1 SEHNR and CDR2 FQNEAQ (reference sequence). The CDR3 loop spans 14 amino acids. CDR3 sequence (DNA): TGTGCCAGCAGCTTAGGGCGGAATAATTCACCCCTCCACTTT. Translation: CASSLGRNNSPLHF.

The chain joins TRBV30 to TRBJ1-1; D not resolved. This CDR3 comprises 11 residues. CDR1 and CDR2 from the germline V gene are GTSNPN and SVGIG (reference sequence). The V end lost 7 bases, the J end lost 0 bases, and 6 bases lay between the germline ends. The CDR3 region has the DNA TGTGCCTCGTCCTTGAACACTGAAGCTTTCTTT. Translation: CASSLNTEAFF.

The J gene is TRBJ2-5, the V gene TRBV9, with 7 bases aligning to TRBD1. CDR1 SGDLS and CDR2 YYNGEE come from the germline V gene. The CDR3 totals 15 residues. Germline trimming cut 4 bases from V and 3 bases from J; bases unmatched to any gene: 9. The CDR3 loop reads CASSRLEGAKETQYF. The DNA for the CDR3 is TGTGCCAGCAGCCGCCTTGAGGGGGCAAAAGAGACCCAGTACTTC.

This sequence joins TRBV6-2 or TRBV6-3 and TRBJ2-3; D gene ambiguous. This CDR3 is built from 18 residues. CDR1 is MNHEY, CDR2 SVGEGT, per germline. The V end was cut by 0 bases, the J end by 0 bases, with 16 bases between. The CDR3 DNA sequence: TGTGCCAGCAGTTACTCCCGCTACACGACTCTTAGCACAGATACGCAGTATTTT. Amino acid sequence: CASSYSRYTTLSTDTQYF.

The V gene is TRBV27, the J gene TRBJ2-1, with D possibly being TRBD1 or TRBD2 (6 bases each). The CDR3 runs to 14 residues. The V gene's germline CDR1 is MNHEY and CDR2 SMNVEV (reference sequence). Trimming stripped 3 bases from V and 8 bases from J, with 14 bases between. The CDR3 spells CASSFSWGAYEQFF. DNA of the CDR3: TGTGCCAGCAGTTTTTCTTGGGGGGCTTATGAGCAGTTCTTC.

This chain uses TRBV4-1 with TRBJ2-7; 10 nucleotides align to TRBD2. Germline V lookup: CDR1 MGHRA, CDR2 YSYEKL. The CDR3 runs to 19 residues. V was clipped by 0 bases and J by 7 bases; unmatched bases: 18. The CDR3 sequence: CASSQDAPEWTSGGLEQYF. DNA for the CDR3: TGCGCCAGCAGCCAAGACGCCCCTGAATGGACTAGCGGAGGTTTGGAGCAGTACTTC.